The following is a TCR beta chain sequence with its context. As yet, its antigen is unknown. Primers: 60 Vbeta forward and 13 Jbeta reverse. The data were produced by immunoSEQ multiplex PCR, yet TCRdb's version contains in-frame clones alone and is incomplete. The sample has roughly 99,000 clones; 81% are singletons. The study sampled nominally healthy donors, though unrecorded immune exposures were likely. This sample stems from a study of cytomegalovirus exposure and HLA in healthy donors. Regarding the study as a whole: Using a false discovery rate of 0.05, a later analysis showed that some 16,000 TCR beta sequences were associated with HLA alleles.

With 2 bases removed from V and 3 bases from J, the gap between germline ends came to 16 bases. Per the germline V gene, CDR1 is SQVTM and CDR2 is ANQGSEA. The CDR3 totals 15 residues. Sequencing was carried out using PBMCs. The chain has TRBV29-1 and TRBJ1-2, with unresolved D. The TCR was taken from a man aged 30 to 45 in good health and CMV-seronegative. This CDR3 reads CSVESVNRRDYGYTF. DNA of the CDR3: TGCAGCGTTGAATCGGTGAACCGCCGAGACTATGGCTACACCTTC.